This TCR beta chain was sequenced in a study of T cell responses to AZD1222 COVID-19 vaccine. Profiling relied on immunoSEQ multiplex PCR, and the TCRdb table lists in-frame clones only, not all of them. The sample contains 150,000 to 200,000 clones, 94% of which appear only once. CDR1 is LNHDA and CDR2 is SQIVND in the germline V gene (reference sequence). V was shortened by 0 bases and J by 4 bases, with 3 bases between the two germline ends. The CDR3 is 12 residues long. The chain employs TRBV19 and TRBJ2-5; no reliable D call. This TCR derives from an adult who received the AZD1222 COVID-19 vaccine. The sample here was peripheral blood, taken 28 days after the second AZD1222 dose. Here the CDR3 DNA reads TGTGCCAGTAGTATAGACGGAGAGACCCAGTACTTC. This gives the protein CASSIDGETQYF.